Sequencing of this T cell receptor beta chain was carried out in a study of T cell changes during pregnancy in multiple sclerosis. Trimming took 7 bases from V and 8 from J; bases not matched to a gene: 11. From germline, CDR1 is LNHDA and CDR2 SQIVND (reference sequence). This CDR3 comprises 14 residues. Method: immunoSEQ multiplex PCR; TCRdb's copy keeps in-frame clones and lacks some. The repertoire holds around 35,000 clones, with 92% as singletons. The specimen was CD4+ T cells from peripheral blood mononuclear cells, collected after pregnancy. This TCR derives from a female donor with multiple sclerosis, enrolled in a pregnancy study. This chain links TRBV19 with TRBJ1-2, with 9 bases identical to TRBD1. CDR3 region: CASMEQGATRGYTF. CDR3 nucleotide sequence: TGTGCCAGTATGGAACAGGGGGCCACTAGGGGCTACACCTTC.